These 25 T cell receptor beta chains came from one sample sequenced in a study of blood T cells in healthy people across ages. PCR was performed a second time for roughly 7 to 11 cycles using a sample-barcoded 5' primer and a J-beta primer mix. TCRdb re-analysed the 5' RACE reads in MiXCR, keeping a single row per CDR3 protein. The data show under 750,000 distinct CDR3 sequences, with roughly 48% seen just once and approximately 23% held by the top ten. Sequenced: blood. These receptors were taken from a man older than 75 in good health.

This clonotype was detected only a few times. CDR3 protein: CASSPDRDWAFF. CDR3 nucleotide sequence: TGTGCCAGCAGCCCGGACCGGGACTGGGCTTTCTTT. The chain combines TRBV7-9 with TRBJ1-1; D perhaps matches TRBD1 (5 bases). The CDR3 runs to 12 residues. The germline V gene has CDR1 SEHNR and CDR2 FQNEAQ (reference sequence). Trimming took 5 bases from V and 11 from J, leaving 15 bases between them.

This chain connects TRBV7-9 to TRBJ2-5; possible D gene TRBD1, 5 bases. From germline, CDR1 is SEHNR and CDR2 FQNEAQ (reference sequence). The CDR3 consists of 17 residues. Trimming took 5 bases from V and 11 from J, leaving 30 bases between them. CDR3 loop: CASSVTLGQGRYNEQYF. CDR3 sequence (DNA): TGTGCCAGCAGCGTAACGCTTGGGCAGGGCCGGTACAATGAGCAGTACTTC.

The chain joins TRBV5-1 to TRBJ2-3, with D possibly TRBD2 on 5 matching bases. V was cut by 2 bases and J by 2 bases, with 9 bases left in between. Germline CDR1 SGHRS, CDR2 YFSETQ. This CDR3 has 14 residues. CDR3 coding DNA: TGCGCCAGCAGCTTTGGGAGCAACACAGATACGCAGTATTTT. Protein product: CASSFGSNTDTQYF. The whole variable domain, filled in from reference TRBV5-1 and TRBJ2-3, reads KAGVTQTPRYLIKTRGQQVTLSCSPISGHRSVSWYQQTPGQGLQFLFEYFSETQRNKGNFPGRFSGRQFSNSRSEMNVSTLELGDSALYLCASSFGSNTDTQYFGPGTRLTVL.

This clonotype came up a few times. This chain links TRBV4-2 with TRBJ2-5; D unclear. The DNA end is a closer match to TRBJ2-7, so the J assignment may be wrong. The CDR3 length is 15 residues. Germline V gives CDR1 LGHNA, CDR2 YNFKEQ. In nucleotides, the CDR3 is TGTGCCAGCAGCCAAGATCCCCTACTCTCCTACGAGCAGTACTTC. Translation gives CASSQDPLLSYEQYF.

The J gene is TRBJ2-3, the V gene TRBV6-6, with TRBD1 matching over 7 bases. The CDR3 contains 17 residues. The junction had 12 bases not matched to a gene; V was cut back by 2 bases and J by 4 bases. Germline values: CDR1 MNHNY, CDR2 SVGAGI (reference sequence). DNA of the CDR3: TGTGCCAGCAGTTACACCTCAACAGGGGAGAACGCAGATACGCAGTATTTT. Protein: CASSYTSTGENADTQYF.

The chain couples TRBV2 to TRBJ2-1, with D uncertain. The CDR3 runs to 20 residues. Between the trimmed V and J ends, which lost 0 bases and 1 base, there was a span of 22 bases. Germline CDR1 and CDR2: SNHLY and FYNNEI. For the CDR3, the DNA is TGTGCCAGCAGTGAAGCGCCGACCTCTCACTACAGTGGGTCCTACAATGAGCAGTTCTTC. This translates into CASSEAPTSHYSGSYNEQFF.

This clonotype was observed a few times. The chain uses TRBV7-2 and TRBJ2-5; 10 bases are shared with TRBD1. Germline V gene data show CDR1 as SGHTA and CDR2 as FQGNSA. J lost 5 bases, V lost 5 bases, and 11 bases had no gene match. The CDR3 consists of 16 residues. DNA for the CDR3: TGTGCCAGCAGCCTCACGACAGGGGGCGCGTGGGAGACCCAGTACTTC. Protein product: CASSLTTGGAWETQYF.

The chain is built from TRBV28 and TRBJ2-7, with a weak D call TRBD1 (6 bases). V lost 6 bases and J 4 bases, leaving 13 bases between the germline ends. There are 13 residues in the CDR3. Germline V CDR1 and CDR2: MDHEN, SYDVKM. The DNA for the CDR3 is TGTGCCAGCAGGCCTACAGGGAAATACGAGCAGTACTTC. Translating gives CASRPTGKYEQYF.

The rearrangement links TRBV28 to TRBJ2-7, with D perhaps given as TRBD1 or TRBD2 (6 bases each). V gave up 7 bases and J gave up 1 base, with 17 bases separating them. The CDR3 loop spans 15 amino acids. Germline CDR1 and CDR2: MDHEN and SYDVKM. The CDR3 DNA is TGTGCCAGCAAAGGAGGGGGAGTACTATCCTACGAGCAGTACTTC. Translated, it gives CASKGGGVLSYEQYF.

V gene TRBV29-1 combines with J gene TRBJ2-7, with D perhaps matching TRBD2 (5 bases). The DNA end lines up better with TRBJ2-5; the J call may be wrong. Germline-derived CDR1 and CDR2 are SQVTM and ANQGSEA. The length of the CDR3 is 11 residues. As DNA, the CDR3 is TGCAGCTCCCTTCGAGGGGAGACCCAGTACTTC. Translating it yields CSSLRGETQYF.

This rearrangement joins TRBV24-1 to TRBJ1-5; D not resolved. Deletions cut 9 bases from V and 8 bases from J, with 7 bases between. This CDR3 comprises 10 residues. Per germline, CDR1 KGHDR and CDR2 SFDVKD. CDR3 coding DNA: TGTGCCACCGATTGTGAGCCCCAGCATTTT. Amino acid sequence: CATDCEPQHF.

The V call is TRBV20-1, the J call TRBJ2-7, with 7 bases aligning to TRBD1. This CDR3 region has 13 residues. Germline V gene data show CDR1 as DFQATT and CDR2 as SNEGSKA (reference sequence). V dropped 5 bases and J dropped 4; count of bases not matched to a gene: 8. As DNA, the CDR3 is TGCAGTGCTGAAGACAGGGTTGGATACGAGCAGTACTTC. It encodes CSAEDRVGYEQYF.

A few counts support this clonotype. This sequence joins TRBV20-1 and TRBJ2-3; the D is unclear. CDR3 length equals 15 residues. Between the trimmed V and J ends, which lost 3 bases and 1 base, there was a span of 14 bases. CDR1 and CDR2 (germline): DFQATT, SNEGSKA (reference sequence). The CDR3 is CSASKLVIRTDTQYF. DNA for the CDR3: TGCAGTGCTAGCAAGTTAGTTATACGCACAGATACGCAGTATTTT.

The chain combines TRBV10-3 with TRBJ1-2; 10 bases fit TRBD1. Germline V CDR1 and CDR2: ENHRY, SYGVKD. J gave up 8 bases and V 7 bases, and 7 bases lay outside the gene matches. The CDR3 loop spans 13 amino acids. In DNA form, the CDR3 reads TGTGCCATCACCCAGGGACAGGGGAACGGCTACACCTTC. Protein: CAITQGQGNGYTF.

The rearrangement uses TRBV5-1 and TRBJ2-7; 10 positions match TRBD2. CDR1 SGHRS and CDR2 YFSETQ come from the germline V gene. This CDR3 is 16 amino acids long. Losses at the gene ends were 0 bases for V and 2 bases for J; bases not matched to a gene: 5. In DNA form, the CDR3 reads TGCGCCAGCAGCTTGGTCCCTAGCGGGGGTGCCTACGAGCAGTACTTC. Residues: CASSLVPSGGAYEQYF.

Many counts were recorded for this clonotype. The chain has TRBV6-5 and TRBJ2-3, with D perhaps TRBD2 (6 bases). Germline V gene data show CDR1 as MNHEY and CDR2 as SVGAGI. The length of the CDR3 is 19 residues. V shed 3 bases and J shed 0 bases, with 22 bases lying between them. The CDR3, as DNA: TGTGCCAGCAGTTATGCCAGCTACGGAGGGGCCCTCAGCACAGATACGCAGTATTTT. Translation gives CASSYASYGGALSTDTQYF.

In DNA form, the CDR3 reads TGTGCCAGCAGTTACGTTGGACTGAACACTGAAGCTTTCTTT. Translation: CASSYVGLNTEAFF. The chain joins TRBV6-5 to TRBJ1-1; D gene uncertain. V was cut by 2 bases and J by 0 bases, with 7 bases left in between. The CDR3 is 14 residues long. CDR1 and CDR2 from the germline V gene are MNHEY and SVGAGI.

The CDR3 nucleotides are TGTGCCAGCAGCTTGGTGGGAGGGCCTGCAGATACGCAGTATTTT. Amino acid sequence: CASSLVGGPADTQYF. The J gene is TRBJ2-3, the V gene TRBV7-2, with 7 bases aligning to TRBD2. The V gene's germline CDR1 is SGHTA and CDR2 FQGNSA. CDR3 length equals 15 residues. With 3 bases clipped from V and 4 bases from J, the junction kept 7 bases outside the gene matches.

The chain joins TRBV7-9 to TRBJ1-2; D possibly corresponds to TRBD1 (5 bases). This CDR3 contains 18 residues. Trimming took off 2 bases at V and 0 bases at J, with 19 bases between the two ends. CDR1 and CDR2 (germline): SEHNR, FQNEAQ (reference sequence). CDR3 in amino acids: CASSLMGGPTIPNYGYTF. In DNA form, the CDR3 reads TGTGCCAGCAGCTTAATGGGGGGACCGACGATCCCTAACTATGGCTACACCTTC.

This clonotype was recorded a few times. The rearrangement uses TRBV20-1 and TRBJ2-5; perhaps TRBD1 as D (7 bases). This CDR3 spans 12 amino acids. The germline V gene has CDR1 DFQATT and CDR2 SNEGSKA (reference sequence). The CDR3 reads CSAEGAGETQYF. The DNA for the CDR3 is TGCAGCGCGGAGGGGGCGGGGGAGACCCAGTACTTC.

This clonotype was counted only a few times. The chain has TRBV11-2 and TRBJ2-3, with D perhaps TRBD2 (5 bases). Germline V gene data show CDR1 as SGHAT and CDR2 as FQNNGV. Trimming pared 5 bases from V and 1 base from J, leaving 10 bases between. There are 14 residues in the CDR3. The CDR3, as DNA: TGTGCCAGCAGCAGGAGGACCCGCACAGATACGCAGTATTTT. Translated, it gives CASSRRTRTDTQYF.

The chain couples TRBV3-1 to TRBJ2-1; TRBD2 aligns across 9 bases. Per germline, CDR1 LGHDT and CDR2 YNNKEL (reference sequence). With 5 bases clipped from V and 1 base from J, the junction kept 9 bases outside the gene matches. There are 17 residues in the CDR3. CDR3 in DNA: TGTGCCAGCAGCGCCCCCCGTCTAGCGGGATCCTACAATGAGCAGTTCTTC. Protein: CASSAPRLAGSYNEQFF.

This clonotype has at least ten counts. V gene TRBV7-9 combines with J gene TRBJ2-1; D gene uncertain. The CDR3 is 15 amino acids. In germline, CDR1 is SEHNR, CDR2 FQNEAQ (reference sequence). The ends were cut back, 5 bases at V and 0 bases at J, with 11 bases in the middle. DNA for the CDR3: TGTGCCAGCAGCCCAAGGCACAGCTCCTACAATGAGCAGTTCTTC. Its protein product is CASSPRHSSYNEQFF.

The gene calls are TRBV5-1 and TRBJ2-1, with D possibly being TRBD2 (5 bases). This CDR3 has 15 residues. CDR1 SGHRS and CDR2 YFSETQ come from the germline V gene. Trimming removed 0 bases from V and 1 base from J, with 8 bases in between. The CDR3 region is CASSLGGFSYNEQFF. The CDR3, as DNA: TGCGCCAGCAGCTTGGGCGGGTTTTCCTACAATGAGCAGTTCTTC.

This clonotype occurred a few times. The rearrangement uses TRBV28 and TRBJ2-6; maybe TRBD1 (6 bases). In germline, CDR1 is MDHEN, CDR2 SYDVKM. The CDR3 totals 14 residues. The V and J ends lost 7 bases and 0 bases respectively, with 7 bases between them. The CDR3 here is CASTRGSGANVLTF. CDR3 DNA: TGTGCCAGCACCAGGGGCTCTGGGGCCAACGTCCTGACTTTC.